Below, 28 T cell receptor beta chains from the same sample are listed, as sequenced in a study of beta chain features in type 1 diabetes. Study findings and constraints: The study found moderately but significantly shorter TCRB CDR3s in all four CD4+ subsets of Type 1 diabetes patients.

Sequenced material consisted of expressed TCRB transcripts (all of the isolated RNA was reverse transcribed). Repertoires were generated with immunoSEQ multiplex PCR, while TCRdb's copy carries only in-frame clones and drops some. The table records around 360,000 clones, approximately 12% of them present only once. Their antigen targets remain unknown. The sample taken for sequencing was naive CD4+ T cells from blood. The receptors shown here come from a young woman with type 1 diabetes.

This clone was counted a few times. V gene TRBV29-1 combines with J gene TRBJ1-5; weak D call: TRBD1 (5 bases). V was cut by 6 bases and J by 5 bases, with 14 bases left in between. This CDR3 is 13 amino acids long. Per germline, CDR1 SQVTM and CDR2 ANQGSEA. The CDR3 coding sequence is TGCAGCGTGGCGGACACCGTCGATCAGCCCCAGCATTTT. Encoded protein: CSVADTVDQPQHF. The whole variable domain, remainder taken from reference TRBV29-1 and TRBJ1-5, is SAVISQKPSRDICQRGTSLTIQCQVDSQVTMMFWYRQQPGQSLTLIATANQGSEATYESGFVIDKFPISRPNLTFSTLTVSNMSPEDSSIYLCSVADTVDQPQHFGDGTRLSIL.

The chain uses TRBV6-4 and TRBJ2-1; 10 nucleotides line up with TRBD1. Germline V gene data show CDR1 as MRHNA and CDR2 as SNTAGT. Germline trimming cut 4 bases from V and 3 bases from J; bases unmatched to any gene: 6. This CDR3 region has 16 residues. CDR3: CASSGTGTGVYNEQFF. The CDR3 nucleotides are TGTGCCAGCAGTGGCACCGGGACAGGGGTCTACAATGAGCAGTTCTTC.

The chain recombines TRBV5-4 with TRBJ1-1, with D perhaps matching TRBD1 (5 bases). The CDR3 extends over 15 amino acids. Germline V lookup: CDR1 SGHNT, CDR2 YYREEE (reference sequence). V lost 1 base, J lost 1 base, and 11 bases lay in between. CDR3 coding DNA: TGTGCCAGCAGCTTGCATGCAGGGAAGAACACTGAAGCTTTCTTT. Encoded protein: CASSLHAGKNTEAFF.

The J gene is TRBJ2-2, the V gene TRBV4-1; a possible D gene is TRBD2 (5 bases). There are 15 residues in the CDR3. Trimming pared 6 bases from V and 3 bases from J, leaving 14 bases between. Germline lookup yields CDR1 MGHRA and CDR2 YSYEKL. CDR3 nucleotide sequence: TGCGCCAGCAGATCCAAGGGAGCAGACACCGGGGAGCTGTTTTTT. Translated: CASRSKGADTGELFF.

The chain employs TRBV5-4 and TRBJ2-3, with D perhaps matching TRBD2 (7 bases). The V gene's germline CDR1 is SGHNT and CDR2 YYREEE (reference sequence). The V and J ends lost 4 bases and 0 bases respectively, with 15 bases between them. The CDR3 covers 16 residues. This CDR3 reads CASSPLAGASTDTQYF. CDR3 bases: TGTGCCAGCAGCCCTTTGGCGGGGGCTAGCACAGATACGCAGTATTTT.

This clone was seen only a few times. The V gene is TRBV28, the J gene TRBJ1-5, with D possibly being TRBD1 (5 bases). Germline-derived CDR1 and CDR2 are MDHEN and SYDVKM. V was cut by 6 bases and J by 1 base, with 13 bases left in between. The CDR3 extends over 15 amino acids. CDR3 residues: CASSRTWGSNQPQHF. CDR3 DNA sequence: TGTGCCAGCAGCCGCACTTGGGGCAGCAATCAGCCCCAGCATTTT.

The gene calls are TRBV2 and TRBJ1-5, with D uncertain. The V gene lost 4 bases and the J gene lost 3 bases, with 10 bases spanning the gap. CDR1 is SNHLY and CDR2 is FYNNEI in the germline V gene. The CDR3 contains 14 residues. Here the CDR3 DNA reads TGTGCCAGCAGTGTTGATTGGGCCAATCAGCCCCAGCATTTT. Translated: CASSVDWANQPQHF.

J is TRBJ2-3 and V is TRBV9; a weak D match, TRBD2 (5 bases). Germline-derived CDR1 and CDR2 are SGDLS and YYNGEE. The V and J ends lost 4 bases and 0 bases respectively, with 12 bases between them. The length of the CDR3 is 15 residues. The chain's CDR3 is CASSPTQRSTDTQYF. CDR3 DNA: TGTGCCAGCAGCCCCACGCAGCGGAGCACAGATACGCAGTATTTT.

This clone was counted between two and nine times. In DNA, the CDR3 is TGTGCCAGCGGCCCGGGACTAGCGGGAGGGCCGAGCACCGGGGAGCTGTTTTTT. Protein sequence: CASGPGLAGGPSTGELFF. V and J are TRBV4-2 and TRBJ2-2; TRBD2 matches at 16 bases. Germline-derived CDR1 and CDR2 are LGHNA and YNFKEQ. The J segment lost 4 bases and the V segment lost 8 bases, leaving 10 bases of the junction unmatched. The CDR3 extends over 18 amino acids.

The chain is built from TRBV18 and TRBJ2-1; D may be TRBD1 (7 bases). Per germline, CDR1 KGHSH and CDR2 LQKENI. Trimming removed 0 bases from V and 3 bases from J, with 12 bases in between. The CDR3 is 16 residues long. The chain's CDR3 is CASSPPIQGGYNEQFF. The CDR3 region has the DNA TGTGCCAGCTCACCACCGATCCAGGGGGGCTACAATGAGCAGTTCTTC.

The rearrangement uses TRBV18 and TRBJ1-3; 9 nucleotides match TRBD1. The CDR3 runs to 19 residues. Looked up from germline, CDR1 is KGHSH and CDR2 is LQKENI. V lost 3 bases and J lost 0; bases outside the gene matches: 12. The CDR3 reads CASSPNTIAGQGSGNTIYF. CDR3 coding DNA: TGTGCCAGCTCACCGAATACCATCGCGGGACAGGGCTCTGGAAACACCATATATTTT. The full variable domain, its missing parts supplied by reference TRBV18 and TRBJ1-3, is NAGVMQNPRHLVRRRGQEARLRCSPMKGHSHVYWYRQLPEEGLKFMVYLQKENIIDESGMPKERFSAEFPKEGPSILRIQQVVRGDSAAYFCASSPNTIAGQGSGNTIYFGEGSWLTVV.

This clone was picked up a small number of times. This rearrangement joins TRBV2 to TRBJ2-7, with 9 bases lining up with TRBD1. From germline, CDR1 is SNHLY and CDR2 FYNNEI. The trim removed 7 bases at V and 4 bases at J, leaving 5 bases unmatched. The CDR3 extends over 13 amino acids. This CDR3 reads CASIPTGGYEQYF. The CDR3 nucleotides read TGTGCCAGCATTCCGACAGGGGGATACGAGCAGTACTTC.

This clone was detected a few times. The chain recombines TRBV5-6 with TRBJ2-7; 9 positions match TRBD2. V lost 3 bases to trimming and J lost 9 bases; unmatched junction nucleotides: 13. The CDR3 runs 15 residues. The germline CDR1 and CDR2 sequences are SGHDT and YYEEEE. The CDR3 spells CASSSIAGVAQGQYF. In DNA form, the CDR3 reads TGTGCCAGCAGCTCTATAGCGGGAGTAGCCCAGGGGCAGTACTTC.

This clone was counted between two and nine times. This sequence joins TRBV7-2 and TRBJ2-7; 12 bases are shared with TRBD2. V shed 5 bases, J shed 4 bases, and the junction held 3 bases outside the gene matches. In germline, CDR1 is SGHTA, CDR2 FQGNSA. This CDR3 has 14 amino acids. CDR3 residues: CASSRTSGEYEQYF. CDR3 DNA sequence: TGTGCCAGCAGCCGGACTAGCGGGGAATACGAGCAGTACTTC.

This rearrangement joins TRBV2 to TRBJ2-1; a weak D match, TRBD2 (5 bases). The CDR3 covers 15 residues. Trimming took off 6 bases at V and 6 bases at J, with 18 bases between the two ends. Germline V gene lookup returns CDR1 SNHLY and CDR2 FYNNEI. CDR3 sequence (DNA): TGTGCCAGCAGCCACGCGGCTAGCAGATCCAATGAGCAGTTCTTC. This translates into CASSHAASRSNEQFF.

A remark on this clone: The same CDR3 is also encoded by other DNA sequences in this sample. This chain joins TRBV9 and TRBJ2-5; D gene ambiguous. Germline values: CDR1 SGDLS, CDR2 YYNGEE. This CDR3 is 14 amino acids long. V lost 0 bases, J lost 2 bases, and 8 bases lay in between. CDR3 coding DNA: TGTGCCAGCAGCGTAGGGGCGAAACAAGAGACCCAGTACTTC. It is translated as CASSVGAKQETQYF. The full variable domain, its missing parts supplied by reference TRBV9 and TRBJ2-5, is DSGVTQTPKHLITATGQRVTLRCSPRSGDLSVYWYQQSLDQGLQFLIQYYNGEERAKGNILERFSAQQFPDLHSELNLSSLELGDSALYFCASSVGAKQETQYFGPGTRLLVL.

The chain links TRBV7-2 to TRBJ1-4, with D maybe TRBD1 (5 bases). This CDR3 contains 14 residues. Between the trimmed V and J ends, which lost 4 bases and 7 bases, there was a span of 13 bases. Per germline, CDR1 SGHTA and CDR2 FQGNSA. CDR3 in DNA: TGTGCCAGCAGCTCTCAGGGTTTCAGTGAAAAACTGTTTTTT. Its protein is CASSSQGFSEKLFF.

This sequence joins TRBV9 and TRBJ2-3; 7 nucleotides agree with TRBD2. The germline V gene encodes CDR1 SGDLS and CDR2 YYNGEE. The CDR3 sequence is 15 residues long. Unmatched junction bases numbered 5, after V lost 0 bases and J lost 4 bases. Written as DNA, the CDR3 is TGTGCCAGCAGCGTAGCTACCCGGGGGGCAGATACGCAGTATTTT. The encoded protein is CASSVATRGADTQYF.

V and J are TRBV7-8 and TRBJ1-1; 7 nucleotides line up with TRBD1. V lost 4 bases, J lost 4 bases, and 9 bases stayed unmatched. This CDR3 spans 15 amino acids. The germline V gene has CDR1 SGHVS and CDR2 FQNEAQ. CDR3 amino acids: CASSSTGTSATEAFF. The CDR3 nucleotides read TGTGCCAGCAGCTCGACAGGGACATCGGCCACTGAAGCTTTCTTT.

This chain connects TRBV20-1 to TRBJ2-7; D remains unclear. V shed 6 bases and J shed 4 bases, with 7 bases lying between them. The CDR3 contains 10 residues. Per the germline V gene, CDR1 is DFQATT and CDR2 is SNEGSKA (reference sequence). The CDR3 sequence is CSANGYEQYF. DNA for the CDR3: TGCAGTGCAAACGGTTACGAGCAGTACTTC.

The chain is built from TRBV7-2 and TRBJ2-7; perhaps TRBD1 as D (6 bases). Trimming stripped 0 bases from V and 3 bases from J, with 12 bases between. The CDR3 runs 15 residues. The germline gives CDR1 SGHTA, CDR2 FQGNSA. CDR3 residues: CASSLARTVGYEQYF. CDR3 nucleotides: TGTGCCAGCAGCTTAGCCAGGACAGTAGGCTACGAGCAGTACTTC.

There are a few counts of this clone. The gene calls are TRBV4-3 and TRBJ2-7; TRBD2 is a possible D gene (6 bases). V was trimmed by 3 bases and J by 7 bases, leaving 22 bases between them. The CDR3 extends over 16 amino acids. Germline V gene lookup returns CDR1 LGHNA and CDR2 YSLEER. The CDR3 sequence: CASSQDVAAHTREQYF. The CDR3 nucleotides read TGCGCCAGCAGCCAGGATGTAGCGGCCCACACCCGGGAGCAGTACTTC.

The chain uses TRBV25-1 and TRBJ1-1; 7 bases fit TRBD1. CDR1 and CDR2 from the germline V gene are MGHDK and SYGVNS. The CDR3 length is 14 residues. Unmatched junction bases numbered 6, after V lost 1 base and J lost 7 bases. This CDR3 reads CASSEFGDSLEAFF. The CDR3 DNA reads as TGTGCCAGCAGTGAATTTGGGGACAGCCTTGAAGCTTTCTTT. Drawing the rest from reference TRBV25-1 and TRBJ1-1, the complete variable domain is EADIYQTPRYLVIGTGKKITLECSQTMGHDKMYWYQQDPGMELHLIHYSYGVNSTEKGDLSSESTVSRIRTEHFPLTLESARPSHTSQYLCASSEFGDSLEAFFGQGTRLTVV.

The CDR3 sequence: CASSSRLAGAYEQYF. The CDR3 coding sequence is TGTGCCAGCAGTTCACGACTAGCGGGAGCCTACGAGCAGTACTTC. This chain connects TRBV27 to TRBJ2-7; TRBD2 matches at 12 bases. The CDR3 sequence is 15 residues long. V gave up 4 bases and J gave up 2 bases; unmatched junction bases: 3. Germline CDR1 reads MNHEY; CDR2 reads SMNVEV (reference sequence).

In this sample, this clone turned up a few times. The chain combines TRBV9 with TRBJ1-4; possible D gene TRBD1, 6 bases. The CDR3 contains 17 residues. The germline V gene encodes CDR1 SGDLS and CDR2 YYNGEE. Trimming shortened V by 6 bases and J by 0 bases, and 18 bases separated the two germline ends. Here the CDR3 reads CASNSAPGGSTNEKLFF. CDR3 in DNA: TGTGCCAGCAACTCAGCTCCGGGGGGCTCAACTAATGAAAAACTGTTTTTT.

This chain uses TRBV5-4 with TRBJ2-5, with 13 bases fitting TRBD2. Germline V CDR1 and CDR2: SGHNT, YYREEE (reference sequence). The CDR3 consists of 15 residues. V was clipped by 5 bases and J by 2 bases; unmatched bases: 3. In DNA form, the CDR3 reads TGTGCCAGCAGTCAGGGACTAGCGGGGCAAGAGACCCAGTACTTC. Translated: CASSQGLAGQETQYF.

This clone has more than one count but fewer than ten. The genes are TRBV5-1 and TRBJ2-2; D not resolved. The CDR3 length is 14 residues. The V end lost 3 bases, the J end lost 6 bases, and 12 bases lay between the germline ends. CDR1 SGHRS and CDR2 YFSETQ come from the germline V gene. This chain's CDR3 is CASSSAVIAGELFF. The CDR3 DNA reads as TGCGCCAGCAGCTCTGCGGTCATCGCCGGGGAGCTGTTTTTT.

This chain uses TRBV2 with TRBJ1-2, with TRBD1 identical over 12 bases. Germline V gene sequence: CDR1 SNHLY, CDR2 FYNNEI. This CDR3 is built from 12 residues. V gave up 10 bases and J gave up 7 bases; unmatched junction bases: 4. CDR3 in DNA: TGTGCCACCCGGGACAGGGGGCCTGGCTACACCTTC. Protein product: CATRDRGPGYTF. Filled out from reference TRBV2 and TRBJ1-2, the complete variable domain reads EPEVTQTPSHQVTQMGQEVILRCVPISNHLYFYWYRQILGQKVEFLVSFYNNEISEKSEIFDDQFSVERPDGSNFTLKIRSTKLEDSAMYFCATRDRGPGYTFGSGTRLTVV.